These 12 T cell receptor beta chains share one sample of origin, sequenced in a study of blood T cell repertoires in COVID-19. Only in-frame clones appear in the TCRdb table, and some are missing; sequencing was by immunoSEQ multiplex PCR. Counted here are tens of thousands of clones, approximately 85% occurring once; the ten biggest clones make up around 17%. The sample taken for sequencing was peripheral blood. These receptors originate from a human donor in a cohort sampled during active COVID-19.

The chain employs TRBV12-5 and TRBJ2-1, with D maybe TRBD1 (6 bases). Deletions cut 1 base from V and 9 bases from J, with 10 bases between. The CDR3 is 13 residues long. Per the germline V gene, CDR1 is LGHNT and CDR2 is FRNRAP. CDR3 sequence: CASGLGGPGEQFF. The CDR3 bases are TGTGCTAGTGGTTTGGGGGGGCCGGGTGAGCAGTTCTTC.

In DNA, the CDR3 is TGTGCCAGCAGCCCCCTTCCGGGGGGGCCTTACGAGCAGTACTTC. Translation: CASSPLPGGPYEQYF. This chain uses TRBV5-6 with TRBJ2-7; 8 bases agree with TRBD2. The CDR3 extends over 15 amino acids. Trimming took 4 bases from V and 4 from J; bases not matched to a gene: 10. Germline CDR1 and CDR2: SGHDT and YYEEEE.

This rearrangement joins TRBV10-3 to TRBJ1-5; 7 nucleotides line up with TRBD1. From germline, CDR1 is ENHRY and CDR2 SYGVKD. Trimming took 5 bases from V and 3 from J; bases not matched to a gene: 7. The CDR3 is made up of 15 amino acids. In nucleotides, the CDR3 is TGTGCCATCAGTTCCGACAGGGCGTCCAATCAGCCCCAGCATTTT. Translated, it gives CAISSDRASNQPQHF.

CDR3 bases: TGTGCCAGCAGCTTAGCGGGGGCAGGAAACACCATATATTTT. This sequence encodes CASSLAGAGNTIYF. The V gene is TRBV7-2, the J gene TRBJ1-3; D is perhaps TRBD1 (6 bases). Germline-derived CDR1 and CDR2 are SGHTA and FQGNSA. The CDR3 is made up of 14 amino acids. V lost 0 bases and J 4 bases, leaving 7 bases between the germline ends.

The gene calls are TRBV5-4 and TRBJ2-1, with a possible D match to TRBD2 (6 bases). Germline V gene lookup returns CDR1 SGHNT and CDR2 YYREEE (reference sequence). The CDR3 spans 15 residues. The V end lost 0 bases, the J end lost 1 base, and 8 bases lay between the germline ends. The CDR3 is CASSLGGGSYNEQFF. In DNA form, the CDR3 reads TGTGCCAGCAGCTTGGGTGGGGGGTCCTACAATGAGCAGTTCTTC.

The CDR3 bases are TGTGCCAGCAGTAGCCGAAGAACAGATACGCAGTATTTT. Its protein product is CASSSRRTDTQYF. The chain couples TRBV12-3 or TRBV12-4 to TRBJ2-3; D not resolved. This CDR3 is built from 13 residues. Trimming took off 5 bases at V and 3 bases at J, with 9 bases between the two ends.

The V and J genes are TRBV6-6 and TRBJ2-7; 11 bases are shared with TRBD1. V shed 6 bases, J shed 1 base, and the junction held 5 bases outside the gene matches. Germline values: CDR1 MNHNY, CDR2 SVGAGI (reference sequence). This CDR3 has 15 residues. CDR3 amino acids: CASRTGTGGSYEQYF. The DNA of the CDR3 is TGTGCCAGCAGAACAGGGACAGGGGGATCCTACGAGCAGTACTTC.

This chain links TRBV7-9 with TRBJ2-2; 14 bases are a match to TRBD2. Germline V gene data show CDR1 as SEHNR and CDR2 as FQNEAQ (reference sequence). The V and J ends lost 5 bases and 4 bases, in that order; junction bases with no gene match: 9. The CDR3 contains 18 residues. The CDR3: CASSPLPGLAGGTGELFF. The DNA of the CDR3 is TGTGCCAGCAGCCCACTCCCCGGACTAGCGGGGGGCACCGGGGAGCTGTTTTTT.

V and J are TRBV5-6 and TRBJ1-4; D remains ambiguous. This CDR3 spans 14 amino acids. The V end was cut by 2 bases, the J end by 3 bases, with 8 bases between. The germline CDR1 and CDR2 sequences are SGHDT and YYEEEE. The CDR3 loop is CASSFSYANEKLFF. CDR3 in DNA: TGTGCCAGCAGCTTCTCTTATGCTAATGAAAAACTGTTTTTT.

The chain links TRBV24-1 to TRBJ2-3; D possibly corresponds to TRBD2 (6 bases). The germline CDR1 and CDR2 sequences are KGHDR and SFDVKD. This CDR3 comprises 15 residues. With 3 bases removed from V and 6 bases from J, the gap between germline ends came to 15 bases. CDR3 protein: CATSDPRIGGDTQYF. CDR3 bases: TGTGCCACCAGTGATCCCCGTATTGGGGGGGATACGCAGTATTTT.

The J gene is TRBJ1-1, the V gene TRBV6-5, with 7 bases aligning to TRBD1. Germline V lookup: CDR1 MNHEY, CDR2 SVGAGI. With 8 bases clipped from V and 6 bases from J, the junction kept 6 bases outside the gene matches. The CDR3 has 12 residues. CDR3: CASGQGGSEAFF. The CDR3 DNA sequence: TGTGCCAGCGGTCAGGGGGGATCTGAAGCTTTCTTT.

The chain is built from TRBV10-3 and TRBJ1-2; D unclear. The V end was cut by 0 bases, the J end by 7 bases, with 12 bases between. Germline assignment: CDR1 ENHRY and CDR2 SYGVKD. There are 14 residues in the CDR3. The DNA for the CDR3 is TGTGCCATCAGTGAGTCGGGAGGGAATCGTGGCTACACCTTC. Translating gives CAISESGGNRGYTF.